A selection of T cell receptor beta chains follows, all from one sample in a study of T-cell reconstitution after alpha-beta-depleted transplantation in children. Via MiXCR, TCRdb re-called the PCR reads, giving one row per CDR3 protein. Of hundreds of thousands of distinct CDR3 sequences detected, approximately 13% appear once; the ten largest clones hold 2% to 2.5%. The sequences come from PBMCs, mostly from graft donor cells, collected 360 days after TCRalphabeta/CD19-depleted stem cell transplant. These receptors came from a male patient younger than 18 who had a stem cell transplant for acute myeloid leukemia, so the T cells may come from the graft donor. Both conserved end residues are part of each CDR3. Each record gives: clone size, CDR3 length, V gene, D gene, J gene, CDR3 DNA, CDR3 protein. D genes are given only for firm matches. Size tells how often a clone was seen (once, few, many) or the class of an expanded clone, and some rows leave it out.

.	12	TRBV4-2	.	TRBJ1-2	TGTGCCAGCAGCCCCGACCCCGGCGGCTACACCTTC	CASSPDPGGYTF
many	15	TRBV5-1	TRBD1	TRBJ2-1	TGCGCCAGCAGCTTCACAGGGGGCTTCTACAATGAGCAGTTCTTC	CASSFTGGFYNEQFF
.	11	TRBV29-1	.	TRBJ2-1	TGCAGAGGTACTAGGGGGGCTGAGCAGTTCTTC	CRGTRGAEQFF
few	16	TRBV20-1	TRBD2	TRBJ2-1	TGCAGTGCTAGAAGGTGGACAACTAGCGGGTACAATGAGCAGTTCTTC	CSARRWTTSGYNEQFF
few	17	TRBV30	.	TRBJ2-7	TGTGCCTGGAGTGGCAGTTATGACCCGATCAGGGGTGGGGAGCAGTACTTC	CAWSGSYDPIRGGEQYF
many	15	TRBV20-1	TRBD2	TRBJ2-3	TGCAGTGCTAGCCCACTAGCGGGGGTAACAGATACGCAGTATTTT	CSASPLAGVTDTQYF
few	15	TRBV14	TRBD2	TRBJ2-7	TGTGCCAGCAGCCAAGCTTGGACTAGTTTCTACGAGCAGTACTTC	CASSQAWTSFYEQYF
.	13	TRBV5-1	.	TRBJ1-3	TGCGCCAGCAGCTTGAGGACGCAGGGCACCATATATTTT	CASSLRTQGTIYF
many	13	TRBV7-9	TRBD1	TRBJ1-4	TGTGCCAGCAGCCTCGACAGGGGGGAAAAACTGTTTTTT	CASSLDRGEKLFF
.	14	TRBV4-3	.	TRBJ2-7	TGCGCCAGCAGCCAAGATCAACAGAGCTACGAGCAGTACTTC	CASSQDQQSYEQYF
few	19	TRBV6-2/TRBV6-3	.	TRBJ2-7	TGTGCCAGCAGTTACGAGAGGGGACATGGAGGGACCCCACCCTACGAGCAGTACTTC	CASSYERGHGGTPPYEQYF
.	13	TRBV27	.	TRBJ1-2	TGTGCCAGCAGTTTATCGGTCGGCTATGGCTACACCTTC	CASSLSVGYGYTF
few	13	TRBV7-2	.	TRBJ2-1	TGTGCCAGCAGCTTAGCCCAGAACAATGAGCAGTTCTTC	CASSLAQNNEQFF
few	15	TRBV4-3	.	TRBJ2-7	TGCGCCAGCAGCCAAGGGCTCTGGGGGTCCTACGAGCAGTACTTC	CASSQGLWGSYEQYF
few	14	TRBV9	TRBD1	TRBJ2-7	TGTGCCAGCAGCGTAGGGGGACAGTACTACGAGCAGTACTTC	CASSVGGQYYEQYF
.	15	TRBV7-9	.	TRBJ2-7	TGTGCCAGCAGCTTTGGAGACCAAAGCTCCTACGAGCAGTACTTC	CASSFGDQSSYEQYF
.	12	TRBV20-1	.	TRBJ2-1	TGCAGTGCCCTAGACGGGTACAATGAGCAGTTCTTC	CSALDGYNEQFF
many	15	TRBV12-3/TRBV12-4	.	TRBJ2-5	TGTGCCAGCAGTTTCCCAAGCTGGACAGAGGAGACCCAGTACTTC	CASSFPSWTEETQYF
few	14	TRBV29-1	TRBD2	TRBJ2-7	TGCAGCGTTGTCGGGCTAGCGGGGCCCTACGAGCAGTACTTC	CSVVGLAGPYEQYF
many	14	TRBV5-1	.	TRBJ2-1	TGCGCCAGCAGCCCACGGACGGACCACAATGAGCAGTTCTTC	CASSPRTDHNEQFF
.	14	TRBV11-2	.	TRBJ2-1	TGTGCCAGCAGCTTCGCGGTTTTCCGTGATGAGCAGTTCTTC	CASSFAVFRDEQFF
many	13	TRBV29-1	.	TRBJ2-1	TGCAGCGTTGAAGGGGAGGTGTACAATGAGCAGTTCTTC	CSVEGEVYNEQFF
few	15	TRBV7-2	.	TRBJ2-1	TGTGCCAGCAGCTTAGAAGGGTTGGTCTACAATGAGCAGTTCTTC	CASSLEGLVYNEQFF
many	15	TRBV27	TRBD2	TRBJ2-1	TGTGCCAGCAGCCGGACTAGCGGGAGCTACAATGAGCAGTTCTTC	CASSRTSGSYNEQFF
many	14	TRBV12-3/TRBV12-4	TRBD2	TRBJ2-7	TGTGCCAGCAGTCCGACCCGGACTAGGAGGACCGGGTACTTC	CASSPTRTRRTGYF
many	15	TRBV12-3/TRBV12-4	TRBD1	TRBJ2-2	TGTGCCAGCAGTCCGACAGGGATAGTCACCGGGGAGCTGTTTTTT	CASSPTGIVTGELFF
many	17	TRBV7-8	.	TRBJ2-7	TGTGCCAGCAGCTTAGCCCTCTTAGCGGTAAAGCACTACGAGCAGTACTTC	CASSLALLAVKHYEQYF
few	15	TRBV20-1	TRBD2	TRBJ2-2	TGCAGTGCTAGTCCCCTAGCGGGAATCACCGGGGAGCTGTTTTTT	CSASPLAGITGELFF
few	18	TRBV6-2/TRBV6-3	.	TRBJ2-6	TGTGCCAGCAGACCTAATCTACAGGGTCTTAGCGGGGCCAACGTCCTGACTTTC	CASRPNLQGLSGANVLTF
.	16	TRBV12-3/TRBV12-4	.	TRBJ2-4	TGTGCCAGCAGTTTAGCCAGGGACTTAGGGGAATACATTCAGTACTTC	CASSLARDLGEYIQYF
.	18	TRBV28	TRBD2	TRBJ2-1	TGTGCCAGCAGTTTACGGCCACTACTAGCGGGATTAAGAAATGAGCAGTTCTTC	CASSLRPLLAGLRNEQFF
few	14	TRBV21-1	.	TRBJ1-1	TGTGCCAGCCGCACTACTGACGAGAACACTGAAGCTTTCTTT	CASRTTDENTEAFF
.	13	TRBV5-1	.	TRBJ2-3	TGCGCCAGCGGGGTGCGACTCACAGATACGCAGTATTTT	CASGVRLTDTQYF
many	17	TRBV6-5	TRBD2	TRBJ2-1	TGTGCCAGCAGTTATTCTCTGGGACTAGCGGATTACAATGAGCAGTTCTTC	CASSYSLGLADYNEQFF
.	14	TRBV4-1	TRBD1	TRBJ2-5	TGCGCCAGCAGCCAACCAACAGGGGGGGAGACCCAGTACTTC	CASSQPTGGETQYF
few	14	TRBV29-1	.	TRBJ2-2	TGCAGCGTTGAAGACACCAGAAACACCGGGGAGCTGTTTTTT	CSVEDTRNTGELFF
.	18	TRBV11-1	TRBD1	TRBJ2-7	TGTGCCAGCAGCCCGGGACAGGGGGGTTATCAAGTGGACTACGAGCAGTACTTC	CASSPGQGGYQVDYEQYF
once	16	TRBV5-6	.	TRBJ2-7	TGTGCCAGCAGCTTGGCGGGACTCACAAGCTCCTACGAGCAGTACTTC	CASSLAGLTSSYEQYF
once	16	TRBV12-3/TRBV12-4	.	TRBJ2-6	TGTGCCAGCAGTTTACGGGACGGGTCAGGGGCCAACGTCCTGACTTTC	CASSLRDGSGANVLTF
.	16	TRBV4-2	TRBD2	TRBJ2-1	TGTGCCAGCAGCCAAGGCGGGAGGGGGGTTAACAATGAGCAGTTCTTC	CASSQGGRGVNNEQFF
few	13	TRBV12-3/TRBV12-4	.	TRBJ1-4	TGTGCCAGCAGCATTGACAGTGGCGAAAAACTGTTTTTT	CASSIDSGEKLFF
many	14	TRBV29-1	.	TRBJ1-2	TGCAGCGTAGTTCTGAAGAGTACTAACTATGGCTACACCTTC	CSVVLKSTNYGYTF
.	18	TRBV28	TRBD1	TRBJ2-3	TGTGCCAGCACCCCCCCGGCGGGACAGGGAATACCCACAGATACGCAGTATTTT	CASTPPAGQGIPTDTQYF
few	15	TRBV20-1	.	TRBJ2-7	TGCAGTGCTAGGGGCCCCGGCTGGATGGCCTACGAGCAGTACTTC	CSARGPGWMAYEQYF
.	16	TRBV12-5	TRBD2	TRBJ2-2	TGTGCTAGTGGTTTGTCCGCGGGAGTGAACACCGGGGAGCTGTTTTTT	CASGLSAGVNTGELFF
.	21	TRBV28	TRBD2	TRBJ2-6	TGTGCCAGCAGTACACCGGGACTAGCGGGAGGGGTGACCTCTGGGGCCAACGTCCTGACTTTC	CASSTPGLAGGVTSGANVLTF
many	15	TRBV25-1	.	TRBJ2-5	TGTGCCAGCAGTGAATTTCTCCGATACCAAGAGACCCAGTACTTC	CASSEFLRYQETQYF
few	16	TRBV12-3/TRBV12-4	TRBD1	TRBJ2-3	TGTGCCAGCAGTCTAAGAGGGGGACAGTATACAGATACGCAGTATTTT	CASSLRGGQYTDTQYF
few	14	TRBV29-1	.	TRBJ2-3	TGCAGCGTTGAATCGGGCGTCCGCACAGATACGCAGTATTTT	CSVESGVRTDTQYF
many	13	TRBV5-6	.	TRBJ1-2	TGTGCCAGCAGCTTCGGGGGCGGCTATGGCTACACCTTC	CASSFGGGYGYTF
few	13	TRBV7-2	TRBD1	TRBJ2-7	TGTGCCAGCAGCCGACAGGGGCTGGGCGAGCAGTACTTC	CASSRQGLGEQYF
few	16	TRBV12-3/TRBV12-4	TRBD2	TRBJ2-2	TGTGCCAGCAGTTTACAGGGACTATCGAACACCGGGGAGCTGTTTTTT	CASSLQGLSNTGELFF
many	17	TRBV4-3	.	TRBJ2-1	TGCGCCAGCAGCCAAGATCCCCCGGAGAGCTCCTACAATGAGCAGTTCTTC	CASSQDPPESSYNEQFF
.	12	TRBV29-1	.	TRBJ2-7	TGCAGCGTTGGGGCCTCCCCTAACGAGCAGTACTTC	CSVGASPNEQYF
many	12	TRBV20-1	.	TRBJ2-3	TGCAGTGCTCCTCCACGCGGCTCAGCGCAGTATTTT	CSAPPRGSAQYF